This record looks at one TCR beta chain sequence and its context. CDR3 length: 14 amino acids. CDR1 is LGHNT, CDR2 FRNRAP, per germline. Trimming removed 1 base from V and 6 bases from J, with 12 bases in between. The entry originates in a study of blood T cell repertoires in COVID-19. Data came from immunoSEQ multiplex PCR; TCRdb stores just in-frame clones and leaves some out. This repertoire shows some 250,000 clones, roughly 80% found once; its top ten account for 9.5% to 15%. The sequence was collected from a woman aged 55-70 years with active or convalescent COVID-19. The V gene is TRBV12-5, the J gene TRBJ1-2, with a weak D call TRBD1 (5 bases). The material sequenced was peripheral blood. The DNA of the CDR3 is TGTGCTAGTGGTTTGGGAATCACAGGAGATGGCTACACCTTC. It encodes CASGLGITGDGYTF.